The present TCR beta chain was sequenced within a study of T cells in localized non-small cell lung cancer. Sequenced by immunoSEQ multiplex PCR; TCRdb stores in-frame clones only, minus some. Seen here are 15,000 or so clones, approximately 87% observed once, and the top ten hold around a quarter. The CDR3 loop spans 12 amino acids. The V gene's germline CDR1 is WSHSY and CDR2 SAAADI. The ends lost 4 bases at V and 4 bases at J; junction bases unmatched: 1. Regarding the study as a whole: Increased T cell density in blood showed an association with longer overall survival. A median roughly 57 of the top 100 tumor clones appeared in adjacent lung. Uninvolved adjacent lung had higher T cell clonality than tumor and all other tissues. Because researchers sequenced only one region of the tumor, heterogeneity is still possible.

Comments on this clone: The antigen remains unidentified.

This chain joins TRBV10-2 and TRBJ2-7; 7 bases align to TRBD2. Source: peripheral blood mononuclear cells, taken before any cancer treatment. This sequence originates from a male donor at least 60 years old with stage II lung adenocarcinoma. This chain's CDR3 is CASSGGGYEQYF. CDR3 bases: TGCGCCAGCAGTGGGGGGGGTTACGAGCAGTACTTC.